This T cell receptor beta chain was identified during a study of OX40 agonist ivuxolimab in advanced cancers. For context, the study as a whole: Ivuxolimab was a fully human IgG2 agonistic monoclonal antibody targeting the costimulatory receptor OX40 (CD134). A male proportion of roughly 80% and a mean age of about 60 years, ranging from about 20 to 79, were recorded for the dose-escalation cohort. Peripheral TCRbeta sequencing aimed to test whether ivuxolimab altered TCR sequence diversity and caused clonal T-cell expansion. Partial responses occurred in three dose-escalation patients, of whom one had hepatocellular carcinoma and two had cutaneous melanoma. The monotherapy dose-escalation portion (N ≈ 50 patients) of the phase I ivuxolimab trial is reported in the paper. Patients were allowed to have had prior anti-PD-1, anti-PD-L1 or anti-CTLA-4 therapy, and around two fifths of the dose-escalation patients had been treated with checkpoint inhibitors. Intravenous ivuxolimab was administered to patients every 2 weeks at six dose levels: 0.01, 0.1, 0.3, 1.5, 3 and 10 mg/kg. Of the 50 to 55 patients in dose escalation, 19 had hepatocellular carcinoma, about 15 had melanoma, 9 had renal cell carcinoma and 9 had head and neck cancer. Results the study describes overall, beyond this receptor: Low levels of normalized T-cell clonal expansion were also shown by some nonresponding patients. Which antigens the clonally expanded peripheral T cells were specific for was not determined. At doses of 0.1 to 3.0 mg/kg, clonal expansion of both CD4+ and CD8+ T cells in blood was seen between baseline and week 6. Partial responders in the 0.1-3.0 mg/kg groups had among the lowest normalized peripheral clonal expansion, especially among CD8+ T cells. On average, CD8+ T cells showed more expanded clones than CD4+ T cells after ivuxolimab.

Comments on this clone: No cognate antigen has been identified for it. No much larger clone exists at a distance of one base, and base qualities are not known.

V ends up 7 bases short and J 4 bases short, with an unmatched junction base count of 12. The CDR3 measures 15 amino acids from cysteine to phenylalanine. Only CDR3 DNA is held: 45 bases, read in frame from base 1. The germline V gene (reference sequence) provides CDR1 LNHDA and CDR2 SQIVND. For sequencing of the TCRbeta CDR3 region, genomic DNA was extracted from the sorted cells. TCRbeta CDR3 regions were sequenced using the immunoSEQ Assay. Held by TCRdb, this immuneACCESS table contains in-frame sequences only and omits some clones. Under half of the omission traces to an unresolved V gene where checked; the cause of the rest is unknown. A total of 45,000 to 50,000 clones appear in this sample, more than 85% of them only once. Just over 50% of the sample is taken by the ten largest. Patients with a history of autoimmune disease or receiving systemic immunosuppression were excluded from the trial. In every dose cohort, peripheral blood was drawn for TCR sequencing at baseline, cycle 4 day 1, and cycle 7 day 1. Samples were obtained from an open-label, multicenter, first-in-human phase I dose-escalation trial of ivuxolimab. Adults with locally advanced or metastatic melanoma, renal cell, hepatocellular, or head and neck squamous cell carcinoma were enrolled in the trial. Before TCR sequencing, CD4+ T cells and CD8+ T cells from peripheral blood were sorted into separate populations.

The rearrangement combines TRBV19 with TRBJ1-2, with TRBD1 identical over 7 junction bases. This TCR derives from an adult with an advanced solid tumor such as melanoma, head and neck, liver or kidney cancer. Sequencing used CD4+ or CD8+ T cells sorted from blood, obtained in a trial of the OX40 agonist ivuxolimab. CDR3 reads: CASTHLGQNFYGYTF. The DNA sequence follows: TGTGCCAGTACCCATCTGGGACAGAACTTCTATGGCTACACCTTC. The full variable domain, completed from the reference TRBV19 and TRBJ1-2 proteins outside the CDR3, reads DGGITQSPKYLFRKEGQNVTLSCEQNLNHDAMYWYRQDPGQGLRLIYYSQIVNDFQKGDIAEGYSVSREKKESFPLTVTSAQKNPTAFYLCASTHLGQNFYGYTFGSGTRLTVV.